This T cell receptor beta chain was obtained from a study of blood T cell repertoires in COVID-19. Germline CDR1 and CDR2: GTSNPN and SVGIG (reference sequence). Trimming shortened V by 3 bases and J by 8 bases, and 23 bases separated the two germline ends. The CDR3 spans 15 residues. Original data processing: For nucleated cells, counts were estimated from reference gene primer amplification. The data were produced by immunoSEQ multiplex PCR, yet TCRdb's version contains in-frame clones alone and is incomplete. V and J calls and clone size are those listed in that table; D and trimming were worked out from the DNA. The sample lists about 230,000 clones, approximately 89% occurring once.

The clonotype originates from a woman aged 40 to 50 with acute COVID-19. The sample consisted of PBMCs or T cells enriched from blood (not recorded which). The J gene is TRBJ2-7, the V gene TRBV30; TRBD2 might be the D (7 bases). The CDR3: CAWRGGASTKLQQYF. The CDR3 DNA reads TGTGCCTGGAGAGGGGGGGCCAGCACTAAGTTGCAGCAGTACTTC.